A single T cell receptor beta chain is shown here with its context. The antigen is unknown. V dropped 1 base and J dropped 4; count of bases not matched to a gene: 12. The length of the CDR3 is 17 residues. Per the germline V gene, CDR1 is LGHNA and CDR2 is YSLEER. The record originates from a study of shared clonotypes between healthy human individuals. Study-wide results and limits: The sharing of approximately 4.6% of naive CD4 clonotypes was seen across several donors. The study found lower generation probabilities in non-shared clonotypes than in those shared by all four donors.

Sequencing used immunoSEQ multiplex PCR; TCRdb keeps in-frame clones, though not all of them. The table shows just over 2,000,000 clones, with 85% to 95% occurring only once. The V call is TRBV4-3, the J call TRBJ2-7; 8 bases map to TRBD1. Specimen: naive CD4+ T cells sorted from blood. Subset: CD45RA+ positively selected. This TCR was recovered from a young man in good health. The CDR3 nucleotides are TGCGCCAGCAGCCAAGGGGGGCCAGGGACAGGCCAATACGAGCAGTACTTC. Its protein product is CASSQGGPGTGQYEQYF.